A single sample gave rise to the 26 T cell receptor beta chains below, sequenced in a study of blood T cell repertoires in COVID-19. Profiling relied on immunoSEQ multiplex PCR, and the TCRdb table lists in-frame clones only, not all of them. The data contain 200,000 or so clones, 79% of them seen just once; the ten biggest clones take up 15% to 20%. The sample consisted of peripheral blood. The receptor source for this set is a man aged 60 to 69 with active or convalescent COVID-19.

CDR3 in amino acids: CASSRSGSGSYEQYF. The CDR3 nucleotides read TGTGCCAGCAGTCGTAGCGGGAGTGGTTCCTACGAGCAGTACTTC. The V gene is TRBV6-2 or TRBV6-3, the J gene TRBJ2-7; 9 bases map to TRBD2. CDR1 and CDR2 from the germline V gene are MNHEY and SVGEGT. Trimming cost V 5 bases and J 1 base; bases outside gene matches: 6. The CDR3 runs to 15 residues.

The chain employs TRBV10-3 and TRBJ2-5, with D hard to call. Germline assignment: CDR1 ENHRY and CDR2 SYGVKD. V was trimmed by 5 bases and J by 2 bases, leaving 12 bases between them. The CDR3 loop spans 14 amino acids. The CDR3 nucleotides are TGTGCCATCAGTCCTAATCCGAGACAAGAGACCCAGTACTTC. This translates into CAISPNPRQETQYF.

The CDR3 spells CASSESGWGLYNEQFF. CDR3 in DNA: TGTGCCAGCAGCGAAAGTGGGTGGGGGCTCTACAATGAGCAGTTCTTC. This chain joins TRBV7-8 and TRBJ2-1, with D perhaps matching TRBD1 (6 bases). This CDR3 spans 16 amino acids. V shed 5 bases and J shed 3 bases, with 17 bases lying between them. Looked up from germline, CDR1 is SGHVS and CDR2 is FQNEAQ.

This chain joins TRBV2 and TRBJ2-3; 15 bases map to TRBD2. The CDR3 consists of 14 residues. Germline V gene lookup returns CDR1 SNHLY and CDR2 FYNNEI. Trimming removed 9 bases from V and 9 bases from J; junction bases left unmatched: 7. For the CDR3, the DNA is TGTGCCAGTGGGGGGGGACTAGCGGGAGGAACGCAGTATTTT. Residues: CASGGGLAGGTQYF.

The chain combines TRBV19 with TRBJ1-1, with 11 bases lining up with TRBD1. The CDR3 runs to 18 residues. Germline assignment: CDR1 LNHDA and CDR2 SQIVND (reference sequence). The V gene end was trimmed by 4 bases and the J gene end by 0 bases; junction bases not matched to a gene: 10. The CDR3 region has the DNA TGTGCCAGTAGTACACCCCGGGACAGGGGGAGTATGAACACTGAAGCTTTCTTT. Its translation: CASSTPRDRGSMNTEAFF.

Details on this clone: At one of its ends the junction is not consistent with the germline gene, which may arise from a read error. The V and J genes are TRBV19 and TRBJ2-2; maybe TRBD1 (6 bases). The CDR3 runs 15 residues. Germline loops: CDR1 LNHDA, CDR2 SQIVND (reference sequence). CDR3 amino acids: CASSIEQGNAGELFF. CDR3 nucleotides: TGTGCCAGTAGTATAGAGCAGGGGAACGCCGGGGAGCTGTTTTTT. Looking up the rest from reference TRBV19 and TRBJ2-2 gives the full variable domain: DGGITQSPKYLFRKEGQNVTLSCEQNLNHDAMYWYRQDPGQGLRLIYYSQIVNDFQKGDIAEGYSVSREKKESFPLTVTSAQKNPTAFYLCASSIEQGNAGELFFGEGSRLTVL.

In nucleotides, the CDR3 is TGTGCCAGCAGCTTAACTTATCGTGAGCAGTACTTC. As protein: CASSLTYREQYF. The chain has TRBV7-3 and TRBJ2-7; no firm D call. The CDR3 has 12 amino acids. Germline CDR1 and CDR2: SGHTA and FQGTGA. V lost 0 bases and J lost 7, with 7 bases in between.

The V and J genes are TRBV18 and TRBJ2-3; D remains unclear. CDR3 length: 15 amino acids. Germline CDR1 and CDR2: KGHSH and LQKENI. V lost 6 bases and J lost 1, with 14 bases in between. The CDR3 DNA sequence: TGTGCCAGCTCCTCCGGTGTGTTGGGCACAGATACGCAGTATTTT. Its protein product is CASSSGVLGTDTQYF.

The J gene is TRBJ2-7, the V gene TRBV19; D gene ambiguous. This CDR3 contains 13 residues. CDR1 and CDR2 (germline): LNHDA, SQIVND (reference sequence). V was cut by 1 base and J by 3 bases, with 7 bases left in between. CDR3 loop: CASSIGLLYEQYF. As DNA, the CDR3 is TGTGCCAGTAGTATAGGTCTCCTCTACGAGCAGTACTTC.

The chain combines TRBV28 with TRBJ2-3; 9 nucleotides line up with TRBD1. The CDR3 runs 15 residues. V lost 6 bases and J lost 0; bases outside the gene matches: 4. CDR1 MDHEN and CDR2 SYDVKM come from the germline V gene. The DNA of the CDR3 is TGTGCCAGCAGGGGGACAGGGACGAGCACAGATACGCAGTATTTT. Its protein is CASRGTGTSTDTQYF.

On this clone itself: Distinct nucleotide sequences in the sample also encode this CDR3. The J gene is TRBJ2-1, the V gene TRBV11-2; 11 bases are a match to TRBD2. The CDR3 has 14 amino acids. The V segment lost 5 bases and the J segment 4 bases; nucleotides outside the gene matches: 1. The germline CDR1 and CDR2 sequences are SGHAT and FQNNGV. For the CDR3, the DNA is TGTGCCAGCAGCCTAGCGGGGGGATACAATGAGCAGTTCTTC. Its translation: CASSLAGGYNEQFF.

The CDR3 nucleotides are TGTGCCAGCGCGGACTTCCAATCCTTAGGTACCGGGGAGCTGTTTTTT. This translates into CASADFQSLGTGELFF. V and J are TRBV28 and TRBJ2-2, with D possibly being TRBD2 (5 bases). Trimming removed 8 bases from V and 5 bases from J, with 21 bases in between. The CDR3 runs 16 residues. CDR1 and CDR2 from the germline V gene are MDHEN and SYDVKM.

V usage is TRBV10-3 and J usage is TRBJ2-3; possibly TRBD2 for D (7 bases). Per the germline V gene, CDR1 is ENHRY and CDR2 is SYGVKD. This CDR3 is built from 14 residues. V lost 11 bases and J lost 1, with 16 bases in between. This CDR3 reads CASRGGFGTDTQYF. CDR3 DNA: TGTGCCTCAAGGGGGGGGTTCGGCACAGATACGCAGTATTTT.

CDR3 amino acids: CASSVGGNQETQYF. CDR3 coding DNA: TGTGCCAGCAGCGTAGGAGGGAACCAAGAGACCCAGTACTTC. This chain connects TRBV9 to TRBJ2-5, with D perhaps matching TRBD2 (5 bases). The germline CDR1 and CDR2 sequences are SGDLS and YYNGEE. The CDR3 length is 14 residues. Trimming took 0 bases from V and 0 from J, leaving 6 bases between them.

The rearrangement joins TRBV7-9 to TRBJ1-5; D is uncertain. CDR1 and CDR2 (germline): SEHNR, FQNEAQ (reference sequence). Trimming removed 2 bases at V and 2 bases at J, with 7 bases between. There are 14 residues in the CDR3. This CDR3 is CASSLHGGNQPQHF. The CDR3 DNA reads as TGTGCCAGCAGCTTACACGGAGGCAATCAGCCCCAGCATTTT.

The rearrangement joins TRBV9 to TRBJ1-1; 7 bases are shared with TRBD1. V lost 4 bases, J lost 4 bases, and 7 bases stayed unmatched. CDR1 SGDLS and CDR2 YYNGEE come from the germline V gene. This CDR3 is built from 14 residues. The CDR3 region has the DNA TGTGCCAGCAGCACAGGGGTCTCTGGCACTGAAGCTTTCTTT. It yields the protein CASSTGVSGTEAFF.

The CDR3 loop reads CASSLGGSNLEQYF. In nucleotides, the CDR3 is TGTGCCAGCAGTTTAGGCGGCTCCAATCTCGAGCAGTACTTC. The rearrangement joins TRBV27 to TRBJ2-7; D call uncertain. The CDR3 extends over 14 amino acids. V gave up 2 bases and J gave up 6 bases, with 14 bases separating them. Germline V gene lookup returns CDR1 MNHEY and CDR2 SMNVEV (reference sequence).

The chain uses TRBV7-2 and TRBJ2-5, with 11 positions matching TRBD2. The CDR3 length is 18 residues. V shed 1 base, J shed 4 bases, and the junction held 11 bases outside the gene matches. Germline V gives CDR1 SGHTA, CDR2 FQGNSA. CDR3 protein: CASSLVVAGGPRGETQYF. CDR3 nucleotide sequence: TGTGCCAGCAGCTTAGTAGTAGCGGGAGGGCCGAGAGGAGAGACCCAGTACTTC.

The CDR3 sequence is CASSYRQYNSPLHF. The CDR3 DNA follows: TGTGCCAGCAGTTACCGACAGTATAATTCACCCCTCCACTTT. The V call is TRBV6-5, the J call TRBJ1-6; perhaps TRBD1 as D (5 bases). V dropped 2 bases and J dropped 4 bases, with 6 bases sitting between them. Germline-derived CDR1 and CDR2 are MNHEY and SVGAGI. The CDR3 sequence is 14 residues long.

This clone was found once. The chain has TRBV5-4 and TRBJ2-3; TRBD2 matches at 9 bases. V trimming: 4 bases; J trimming: 8 bases; junction bases outside the gene matches: 8. Germline CDR1 SGHNT, CDR2 YYREEE (reference sequence). This CDR3 spans 14 amino acids. The CDR3 region is CASSVSGSLITQYF. The CDR3 nucleotides read TGTGCCAGCAGCGTTAGCGGGAGTCTTATTACGCAGTATTTT.

The chain couples TRBV19 to TRBJ2-6; TRBD2 is a possible D gene (6 bases). CDR3 length equals 15 residues. The V end was cut by 1 base, the J end by 4 bases, with 8 bases between. Looked up from germline, CDR1 is LNHDA and CDR2 is SQIVND (reference sequence). CDR3 region: CASSIGAGGANVLTF. For the CDR3, the DNA is TGTGCCAGTAGTATAGGTGCGGGGGGGGCCAACGTCCTGACTTTC.

V is TRBV11-3 and J is TRBJ1-2, with D tentatively TRBD1 (5 bases). Germline V lookup: CDR1 SGHNT, CDR2 YENEEA. Deletions cut 5 bases from V and 8 bases from J, with 15 bases between. This CDR3 has 13 amino acids. This CDR3 is CASSHSGGEGYTF. DNA of the CDR3: TGTGCCAGCAGCCATAGTGGGGGGGAAGGCTACACCTTC.

The chain uses TRBV7-2 and TRBJ2-2; TRBD1 matches 8 bases. Trimming took 1 base from V and 3 from J; bases not matched to a gene: 1. The CDR3 is 15 residues long. Per the germline V gene, CDR1 is SGHTA and CDR2 is FQGNSA. CDR3 nucleotide sequence: TGTGCCAGCAGCTTAGACAGGGGGTACACCGGGGAGCTGTTTTTT. This encodes CASSLDRGYTGELFF.

V and J are TRBV28 and TRBJ2-3; 9 nucleotides line up with TRBD1. Germline V gene lookup returns CDR1 MDHEN and CDR2 SYDVKM. This CDR3 is built from 15 residues. Trimming at V came to 5 bases and at J to 4 bases, leaving 7 bases not matched to a gene. The CDR3 is CASSTPGQGADTQYF. CDR3 nucleotides: TGTGCCAGCAGTACCCCGGGACAGGGTGCAGATACGCAGTATTTT.

This CDR3 reads CASSQAAHRDTQYF. CDR3 nucleotide sequence: TGTGCCAGCAGCCAAGCTGCCCACCGGGATACGCAGTATTTT. The genes are TRBV3-1 (or the pseudogene TRBV3-2) and TRBJ2-3; D call uncertain. V dropped 1 base and J dropped 6 bases, with 11 bases sitting between them. The CDR3 has 14 residues. Germline CDR1 and CDR2: LGHDT and YNNKEL (reference sequence).

This chain uses TRBV3-1 (or the pseudogene TRBV3-2) with TRBJ1-1, with D possibly TRBD1 on 5 matching bases. V was cut by 1 base and J by 1 base, with 7 bases left in between. CDR3 size: 14 residues. Per the germline V gene, CDR1 is LGHDT and CDR2 is YNNKEL (reference sequence). CDR3 sequence (DNA): TGTGCCAGCAGCCAAGCCGGGGGGAACACTGAAGCTTTCTTT. This encodes CASSQAGGNTEAFF.